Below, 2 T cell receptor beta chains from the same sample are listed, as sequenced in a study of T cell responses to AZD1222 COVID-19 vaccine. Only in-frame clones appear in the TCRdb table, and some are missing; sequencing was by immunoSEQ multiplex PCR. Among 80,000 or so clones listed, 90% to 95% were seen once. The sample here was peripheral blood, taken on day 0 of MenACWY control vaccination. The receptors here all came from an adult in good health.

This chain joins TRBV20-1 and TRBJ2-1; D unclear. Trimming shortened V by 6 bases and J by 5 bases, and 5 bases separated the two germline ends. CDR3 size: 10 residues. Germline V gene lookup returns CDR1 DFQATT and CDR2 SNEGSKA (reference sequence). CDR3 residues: CSAQNNEQFF. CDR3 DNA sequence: TGCAGTGCCCAGAACAATGAGCAGTTCTTC.

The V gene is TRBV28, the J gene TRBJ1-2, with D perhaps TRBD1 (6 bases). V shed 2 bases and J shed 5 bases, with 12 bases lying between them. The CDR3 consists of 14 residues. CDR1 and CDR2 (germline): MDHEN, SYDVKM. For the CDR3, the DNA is TGTGCCAGCAGTTTACTAACAGGGAAGTATGGCTACACCTTC. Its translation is CASSLLTGKYGYTF.